A selection of T cell receptor beta chains follows, all from one sample in a study of CD8 T cells in Susac syndrome. TCRdb processed the immunoSEQ multiplex PCR reads anew with MiXCR; each CDR3 protein has one entry. The sample records 150,000 to 200,000 distinct CDR3 sequences, roughly 94% being singletons. The material sequenced was CD4+ T cells from PBMCs. These receptors originate from a human donor with multiple sclerosis. Each CDR3 is given with its conserved first and last residue. Fields, in order: J gene, V gene, clone size, D gene, CDR3 protein, CDR3 DNA. The D gene is left open where the match is weak. Size tells how often a clone was seen (once, few, many) or the class of an expanded clone, and some rows leave it out.

>TRBJ1-4|TRBV7-8|once|-
CASSPGRVEKLFF
TGTGCCAGCAGCCCCGGGCGGGTCGAAAAACTGTTTTTT
>TRBJ2-5|TRBV5-4|-|-
CASRPDLSGAETQYF
TGTGCCAGCCGCCCAGACCTGAGTGGTGCGGAGACCCAGTACTTC
>TRBJ1-1|TRBV7-9|once|-
CASSLVDPTEAFF
TGTGCCAGCAGCTTAGTTGATCCCACTGAAGCTTTCTTT
>TRBJ1-1|TRBV29-1|-|-
CSVVILAGMNTEAFF
TGCAGCGTTGTCATTCTGGCAGGAATGAACACTGAAGCTTTCTTT
>TRBJ2-7|TRBV20-1|-|TRBD1
CSVWDRGHEQYF
TGCAGTGTCTGGGACAGGGGTCACGAGCAGTACTTC
>TRBJ2-5|TRBV30|-|TRBD1
CAWSGGTGGQETQYF
TGTGCCTGGAGCGGTGGGACAGGCGGTCAAGAGACCCAGTACTTC
>TRBJ2-7|TRBV6-2/TRBV6-3|-|-
CASSYRSYEQYF
TGTGCCAGCAGTTACAGGTCCTACGAGCAGTACTTC
>TRBJ2-3|TRBV7-3|-|TRBD2
CASSLGLAGGGDTQYF
TGTGCCAGCAGCTTAGGACTAGCGGGAGGAGGAGATACGCAGTATTTT
>TRBJ1-1|TRBV6-5|-|-
CASSNHLRGNTEAFF
TGTGCCAGCAGTAACCATCTCCGGGGGAACACTGAAGCTTTCTTT
>TRBJ1-1|TRBV20-1|-|-
CSARASAGMTEAFF
TGCAGTGCTAGGGCCTCGGCGGGAATGACTGAAGCTTTCTTT
>TRBJ2-1|TRBV6-1|-|-
CASTGWASDSYNEQFF
TGTGCCAGCACTGGGTGGGCTTCGGACTCCTACAATGAGCAGTTCTTC
>TRBJ1-5|TRBV15|-|-
CATSSIGNLEPQHF
TGTGCCACCAGCAGTATCGGTAACCTAGAGCCCCAGCATTTT
>TRBJ2-7|TRBV7-9|-|TRBD1
CASSLGQGRAEQYF
TGTGCCAGCAGCTTAGGACAGGGGCGGGCCGAGCAGTACTTC
>TRBJ2-4|TRBV7-9|-|-
CASSPLGGNGNIQYF
TGTGCCAGCAGCCCTCTGGGGGGTAATGGGAACATTCAGTACTTC
>TRBJ2-2|TRBV5-4|once|TRBD2
CASRSGSGGGELFF
TGTGCCAGCAGGAGCGGGAGTGGAGGCGGGGAGCTGTTTTTT
>TRBJ2-1|TRBV5-1|-|TRBD2
CASSLVASGSNEQFF
TGCGCCAGCAGCTTGGTGGCTAGCGGGAGTAATGAGCAGTTCTTC
>TRBJ1-2|TRBV7-9|-|-
CASSSLGTPLGYTF
TGTGCCAGCAGCTCCCTCGGGACGCCCCTCGGCTACACCTTC
>TRBJ1-1|TRBV7-9|-|-
CASSLYTTVTEAFF
TGTGCCAGCAGCTTATACACGACCGTTACTGAAGCTTTCTTT
>TRBJ1-3|TRBV7-9|-|-
CASSTRALTGNTIYF
TGTGCCAGCAGCACGCGGGCGCTTACTGGAAACACCATATATTTT
>TRBJ2-5|TRBV29-1|-|TRBD2
CSAREAQETQYF
TGCAGCGCGCGGGAGGCGCAAGAGACCCAGTACTTC
>TRBJ2-6|TRBV5-6|-|-
CASSSETSSGANVLTF
TGTGCCAGCAGCTCCGAAACCTCCTCTGGGGCCAACGTCCTGACTTTC
>TRBJ1-1|TRBV3-1|-|TRBD1
CASSQDRVADTEAFF
TGTGCCAGCAGCCAGGACAGGGTCGCGGACACTGAAGCTTTCTTT
>TRBJ2-7|TRBV4-3|-|-
CASSLADHNYEQYF
TGCGCCAGCAGCCTAGCCGACCACAACTACGAGCAGTACTTC
>TRBJ1-5|TRBV9|-|-
CASSVALNQPQHF
TGTGCCAGCAGCGTAGCACTTAATCAGCCCCAGCATTTT
>TRBJ2-1|TRBV12-3/TRBV12-4|-|-
CASSFWERAPYNEQFF
TGTGCCAGCAGTTTCTGGGAGCGGGCCCCCTACAATGAGCAGTTCTTC
>TRBJ1-2|TRBV6-6|-|-
CASSYSLNSNYGYTF
TGTGCCAGCAGTTACTCGTTGAACTCTAACTATGGCTACACCTTC
>TRBJ2-7|TRBV20-1|-|TRBD2
CSARVPSGRGEQYF
TGCAGTGCTAGAGTGCCTAGCGGGAGGGGCGAGCAGTACTTC